The 15 T cell receptor beta chains in this list originate from one sample, sequenced in a study of blood T cell repertoires in COVID-19. Clones were sequenced by immunoSEQ multiplex PCR, and TCRdb holds only the in-frame ones, with some missing. The table records 330,000 or so clones, about 92% of them present only once. The sample was PBMCs or T cells enriched from blood (not recorded which). These receptors all come from a woman aged 30 to 39 who had recovered from COVID-19.

CDR3 loop: CASRRDRGGYGYTF. As DNA, the CDR3 is TGTGCCAGCAGACGAGACAGGGGTGGATATGGCTACACCTTC. The J gene is TRBJ1-2, the V gene TRBV11-2; 8 nucleotides line up with TRBD1. CDR1 is SGHAT, CDR2 FQNNGV, per germline. The CDR3 is 14 amino acids. The ends lost 6 bases at V and 5 bases at J; junction bases unmatched: 8.

A single count supports this clone. This sequence joins TRBV2 and TRBJ1-4; D not certain. This CDR3 is built from 13 residues. The germline V and J ends were trimmed by 9 bases and 5 bases, with 13 bases remaining between them. Germline V CDR1 and CDR2: SNHLY, FYNNEI. The chain's CDR3 is CASHRVLNEKLFF. The CDR3 nucleotides read TGTGCCAGTCACAGAGTTTTAAATGAAAAACTGTTTTTT.

This chain connects TRBV7-2 to TRBJ1-5; 7 nucleotides agree with TRBD1. The CDR3 loop spans 16 amino acids. Per the germline V gene, CDR1 is SGHTA and CDR2 is FQGNSA. The V and J ends lost 5 bases and 0 bases, in that order; junction bases with no gene match: 7. CDR3 coding DNA: TGTGCCAGCAGCGCAGGGGGGAGTGTTAGCAATCAGCCCCAGCATTTT. It yields the protein CASSAGGSVSNQPQHF.

V is TRBV7-2 and J is TRBJ1-1; 10 bases align to TRBD1. The V gene's germline CDR1 is SGHTA and CDR2 FQGNSA. CDR3 length: 15 residues. Trimming cost V 4 bases and J 1 base; bases outside gene matches: 3. The CDR3 sequence is CASSWTGGGNTEAFF. Written as DNA, the CDR3 is TGTGCCAGCAGCTGGACAGGGGGGGGGAACACTGAAGCTTTCTTT.

The J gene is TRBJ2-2, the V gene TRBV27; 9 bases map to TRBD2. CDR3 length equals 17 residues. Germline CDR1 reads MNHEY; CDR2 reads SMNVEV (reference sequence). J was trimmed by 4 bases and V by 0 bases; bases with no gene match: 6. CDR3 DNA sequence: TGTGCCAGCAGTTTATCCAGCGGGGGGCCTCGCACCGGGGAGCTGTTTTTT. This sequence encodes CASSLSSGGPRTGELFF.

V gene TRBV3-1 (or the pseudogene TRBV3-2) combines with J gene TRBJ2-7; no definite D call. There are 15 residues in the CDR3. V dropped 1 base and J dropped 3 bases, with 13 bases sitting between them. Looked up from germline, CDR1 is LGHDT and CDR2 is YNNKEL (reference sequence). The CDR3 loop reads CASSQGQVLYYEQYF. In DNA, the CDR3 is TGTGCCAGCAGCCAAGGGCAGGTCCTTTACTACGAGCAGTACTTC.

This chain's CDR3 is CASSLDHVTRSYEQYF. The CDR3 nucleotides are TGTGCCAGCAGCTTGGATCATGTGACTAGGAGCTACGAGCAGTACTTC. The chain carries TRBV5-4 and TRBJ2-7; tentative D call: TRBD2 (6 bases). Between the trimmed V and J ends, which lost 0 bases and 3 bases, there was a span of 16 bases. The CDR3 covers 16 residues. Germline CDR1 and CDR2: SGHNT and YYREEE (reference sequence).

The V call is TRBV28, the J call TRBJ2-5, with 10 positions matching TRBD1. CDR3 size: 13 residues. J gave up 7 bases and V 5 bases, and 4 bases lay outside the gene matches. The germline CDR1 and CDR2 sequences are MDHEN and SYDVKM. This chain's CDR3 is CASSTDRGLTQYF. The DNA for the CDR3 is TGTGCCAGCAGTACAGACAGGGGGCTGACCCAGTACTTC.

This clone showed up just once. V usage is TRBV12-5 and J usage is TRBJ1-1, with D tentatively TRBD1 (5 bases). CDR1 is LGHNT and CDR2 is FRNRAP in the germline V gene. This CDR3 region has 14 residues. V was clipped by 7 bases and J by 1 base, with 13 bases between them. CDR3 sequence: CASAPDTPNTEAFF. CDR3 nucleotides: TGTGCTAGTGCCCCGGACACCCCGAACACTGAAGCTTTCTTT.

The chain has TRBV24-1 and TRBJ2-2; 10 nucleotides agree with TRBD1. The V segment lost 9 bases and the J segment 7 bases; nucleotides outside the gene matches: 16. The CDR3 covers 17 residues. Germline CDR1 reads KGHDR; CDR2 reads SFDVKD. The CDR3 is CATGQGDEGIGIGELFF. The CDR3 DNA follows: TGTGCCACCGGACAGGGGGATGAGGGAATCGGGATCGGGGAGCTGTTTTTT.

The CDR3 nucleotides read TGCGCCAGCAGCCAAGTTGGAGTGGATGGAAACACCATATATTTT. This encodes CASSQVGVDGNTIYF. The V and J genes are TRBV4-1 and TRBJ1-3, with D uncertain. V lost 1 base, J lost 3 bases, and 10 bases lay in between. Germline CDR1 MGHRA, CDR2 YSYEKL. The CDR3 length is 15 residues.

The chain recombines TRBV28 with TRBJ1-4, with no clear D. Trimming stripped 7 bases from V and 0 bases from J, with 18 bases between. The germline CDR1 and CDR2 sequences are MDHEN and SYDVKM. The CDR3 loop spans 17 amino acids. CDR3 loop: CASTAGRTFATNEKLFF. In nucleotides, the CDR3 is TGTGCCAGCACCGCGGGGAGGACGTTTGCAACTAATGAAAAACTGTTTTTT. The full variable domain, in which reference TRBV28 and TRBJ1-4 provide the parts outside the CDR3, is DVKVTQSSRYLVKRTGEKVFLECVQDMDHENMFWYRQDPGLGLRLIYFSYDVKMKEKGDIPEGYSVSREKKERFSLILESASTNQTSMYLCASTAGRTFATNEKLFFGSGTQLSVL.

This chain joins TRBV15 and TRBJ1-6, with D possibly matching TRBD1 (5 bases). The CDR3 covers 14 residues. The V and J ends lost 5 bases and 9 bases respectively, with 14 bases between them. Germline values: CDR1 LNHNV, CDR2 YYDKDF (reference sequence). The CDR3 DNA reads TGTGCCACCAGCCGCAGGGTGCTCGGTTCACCCCTCCACTTT. This sequence encodes CATSRRVLGSPLHF. The variable domain in full, with the rest retrieved from reference TRBV15 and TRBJ1-6, is DAMVIQNPRYQVTQFGKPVTLSCSQTLNHNVMYWYQQKSSQAPKLLFHYYDKDFNNEADTPDNFQSRRPNTSFCFLDIRSPGLGDTAMYLCATSRRVLGSPLHFGNGTRLTVT.

The chain has TRBV5-5 and TRBJ2-7; 8 bases line up with TRBD1. The V segment lost 3 bases and the J segment 7 bases; nucleotides outside the gene matches: 15. The CDR3 is 16 residues long. Germline lookup yields CDR1 SGHKS and CDR2 YYEKEE (reference sequence). CDR3 DNA sequence: TGTGCCAGCAGCTCCTACCAAGGACAGGGAAGGAGGGAGCAGTACTTC. Encoded protein: CASSSYQGQGRREQYF.

CDR3 sequence reads: CASSEQTGLDTEAFF. The CDR3 DNA follows: TGTGCCAGCTCAGAACAGACAGGGTTGGACACTGAAGCTTTCTTT. The rearrangement uses TRBV18 and TRBJ1-1; 7 nucleotides match TRBD1. V shed 5 bases and J 3 bases; nucleotides not matched to a gene: 9. The CDR3 contains 15 residues. Germline CDR1 is KGHSH and CDR2 is LQKENI. Full variable domain (missing parts from reference TRBV18 and TRBJ1-1): NAGVMQNPRHLVRRRGQEARLRCSPMKGHSHVYWYRQLPEEGLKFMVYLQKENIIDESGMPKERFSAEFPKEGPSILRIQQVVRGDSAAYFCASSEQTGLDTEAFFGQGTRLTVV.